This T cell receptor beta chain was recovered during a study of control samples from healthy donors and cancer patients. Data came from immunoSEQ multiplex PCR; TCRdb stores just in-frame clones and leaves some out. Among tens of thousands of clones listed, about nine tenths were seen once. This CDR3 region has 21 residues. Germline-derived CDR1 and CDR2 are MNHNS and SASEGT. With V trimmed by 2 bases and J by 0 bases, 13 bases remained unmatched. The chain has TRBV6-1 and TRBJ2-3, with TRBD2 matching over 14 bases. The sequenced sample was blood. This sequence originates from a woman in her late teens or twenties in good health. DNA of the CDR3: TGTGCCAGCAGTGAACAACCATCCGGGACTAGCGGGAGATCTAGCACAGATACGCAGTATTTT. It specifies CASSEQPSGTSGRSSTDTQYF.